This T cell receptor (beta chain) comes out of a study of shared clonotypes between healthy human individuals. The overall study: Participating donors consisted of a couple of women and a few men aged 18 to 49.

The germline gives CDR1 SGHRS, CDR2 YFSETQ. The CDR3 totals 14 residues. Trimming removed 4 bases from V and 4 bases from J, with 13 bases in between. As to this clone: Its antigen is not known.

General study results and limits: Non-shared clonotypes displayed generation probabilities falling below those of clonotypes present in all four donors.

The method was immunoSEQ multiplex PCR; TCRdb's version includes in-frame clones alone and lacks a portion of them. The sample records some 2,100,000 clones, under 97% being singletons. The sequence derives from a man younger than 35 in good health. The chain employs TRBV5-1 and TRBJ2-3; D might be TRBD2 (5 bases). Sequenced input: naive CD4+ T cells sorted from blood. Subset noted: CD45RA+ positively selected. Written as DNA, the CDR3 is TGCGCCAGCAGCCCCCCGGCTAGCCCAGATACGCAGTATTTT. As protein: CASSPPASPDTQYF.